The next 15 T cell receptor beta chains were all read from a single sample in a study of T cell responses to AZD1222 COVID-19 vaccine (dated by TCRdb to the early 2020s). Library creation used the immunoSEQ multiplex PCR assay. The table was pulled from immuneACCESS by TCRdb, which kept in-frame rearrangements only. Such tables lose some clones; where checked, under half of the loss comes from unresolved V genes, and the rest has no known cause. This sample is represented by roughly 80,000 clones; approximately 89% of them were singletons. Around 8% of the sample is held by the ten biggest clonotypes. Sample time point, as interpreted from the label and publication: about 28 days (+/-7) after the second vaccine dose. The sample was peripheral blood, taken 28 days after the second AZD1222 dose. The receptors shown here come from an adult who received the AZD1222 COVID-19 vaccine.

V gene TRBV5-1 combines with J gene TRBJ2-2; 9 bases line up with TRBD2. The CDR3 is made up of 18 amino acids. Trimming at V came to 3 bases and at J to 2 bases, leaving 11 bases not matched to a gene. Germline V gives CDR1 SGHRS, CDR2 YFSETQ. The CDR3 DNA reads TGCGCCAGCAGCTGGACCCCGGCTAGCGGGACCAACACCGGGGAGCTGTTTTTT. It translates to CASSWTPASGTNTGELFF.

V is TRBV7-2 and J is TRBJ1-6, with D uncertain. Between the trimmed V and J ends, which lost 2 bases and 0 bases, there was a span of 14 bases. CDR1 is SGHTA and CDR2 is FQGNSA in the germline V gene. The CDR3 length is 18 residues. CDR3 coding DNA: TGTGCCAGCAGCTTAAATTCCCATCGAAGCTCCTATAATTCACCCCTCCACTTT. This translates into CASSLNSHRSSYNSPLHF. The full variable domain, rest sourced from reference TRBV7-2 and TRBJ1-6, is GAGVSQSPSNKVTEKGKDVELRCDPISGHTALYWYRQSLGQGLEFLIYFQGNSAPDKSGLPSDRFSAERTGGSVSTLTIQRTQQEDSAVYLCASSLNSHRSSYNSPLHFGNGTRLTVT.

The chain joins TRBV15 to TRBJ1-5; D is unresolved. Germline CDR1 LNHNV, CDR2 YYDKDF (reference sequence). There are 12 residues in the CDR3. V was clipped by 3 bases and J by 3 bases, with 3 bases between them. The chain's CDR3 is CATSSSNQPQHF. For the CDR3, the DNA is TGTGCCACCAGCAGCTCCAATCAGCCCCAGCATTTT.

Notes on this clone: One end of the junction does not line up with germline, which may come from a read error. The V gene is TRBV11-3, the J gene TRBJ2-3; the D is unclear. Per the germline V gene, CDR1 is SGHNT and CDR2 is YENEEA. The CDR3 runs to 13 residues. This CDR3 reads CASSSTGTDMQYF. Here the CDR3 DNA reads TGTGCCAGCAGCTCAACGGGCACAGATATGCAGTATTTT.

The V and J genes are TRBV7-3 and TRBJ2-1, with TRBD1 matching over 9 bases. The junction had 1 base not matched to a gene; V was cut back by 5 bases and J by 5 bases. Germline V gene sequence: CDR1 SGHTA, CDR2 FQGTGA. The CDR3 is made up of 13 amino acids. The CDR3 DNA follows: TGTGCCAGCAGCCGGGACAGGGACAATGAGCAGTTCTTC. It is translated as CASSRDRDNEQFF.

The chain is built from TRBV5-6 and TRBJ2-7; D may be TRBD2 (6 bases). Germline CDR1 SGHDT, CDR2 YYEEEE. The V and J ends lost 5 bases and 2 bases respectively, with 26 bases between them. This CDR3 contains 18 residues. The CDR3 nucleotides read TGTGCCAGCAGATCTGGAGTGAGGGGCGGGAAACGGACCTACGAGCAGTACTTC. Protein: CASRSGVRGGKRTYEQYF.

This chain joins TRBV12-3 or TRBV12-4 and TRBJ1-1; D gene uncertain. V shed 7 bases and J shed 4 bases, with 13 bases lying between them. This CDR3 has 13 amino acids. The chain's CDR3 is CASTGRRVTEAFF. DNA for the CDR3: TGTGCCAGCACCGGGCGCCGGGTCACTGAAGCTTTCTTT.

This chain uses TRBV10-3 with TRBJ1-5; TRBD1 aligns across 7 bases. Germline loops: CDR1 ENHRY, CDR2 SYGVKD. The CDR3 is made up of 14 amino acids. V dropped 3 bases and J dropped 7; count of bases not matched to a gene: 6. The CDR3 sequence is CAISEGGAGQPQHF. CDR3 sequence (DNA): TGTGCCATCAGTGAAGGGGGCGCGGGGCAGCCCCAGCATTTT.

This chain links TRBV27 with TRBJ1-2; 9 bases map to TRBD1. With V trimmed by 4 bases and J by 4 bases, 7 bases remained unmatched. Germline values: CDR1 MNHEY, CDR2 SMNVEV (reference sequence). The CDR3 runs to 15 residues. The CDR3 nucleotides are TGTGCCAGCAGTTCATCCGGGACAGGGCCCTATGGCTACACCTTC. This codes for CASSSSGTGPYGYTF.

There are a few counts of this clone. This chain uses TRBV5-1 with TRBJ1-1; D is possibly TRBD1 (6 bases). Trimming stripped 4 bases from V and 0 bases from J, with 13 bases between. The CDR3 runs 15 residues. Per germline, CDR1 SGHRS and CDR2 YFSETQ. As DNA, the CDR3 is TGCGCCAGCAGCCCAGAGGGGGGATTGAACACTGAAGCTTTCTTT. This sequence encodes CASSPEGGLNTEAFF.

This sequence joins TRBV7-2 and TRBJ2-3; 13 nucleotides line up with TRBD2. The CDR3 spans 16 residues. V was pared by 0 bases and J by 8 bases, with 5 bases of the junction left unmatched. Germline-derived CDR1 and CDR2 are SGHTA and FQGNSA. The CDR3 region is CASSLAGTSGVGTQYF. The CDR3 DNA follows: TGTGCCAGCAGCTTAGCCGGGACTAGCGGGGTGGGTACGCAGTATTTT.

This rearrangement joins TRBV6-5 to TRBJ1-5; 7 nucleotides align to TRBD1. In germline, CDR1 is MNHEY, CDR2 SVGAGI. Trimming took 0 bases from V and 4 from J; bases not matched to a gene: 3. The CDR3 consists of 15 residues. The CDR3 DNA reads TGTGCCAGCAGTTACTCGGGGACAGAGAATCAGCCCCAGCATTTT. Translation gives CASSYSGTENQPQHF.

This chain joins TRBV28 and TRBJ2-5; 10 bases agree with TRBD2. V lost 6 bases to trimming and J lost 6 bases; unmatched junction nucleotides: 13. The germline V gene encodes CDR1 MDHEN and CDR2 SYDVKM. CDR3 size: 16 residues. DNA of the CDR3: TGTGCCAGCAGCTCCGTTGAAGCGGGAGGGGGGAAGACCCAGTACTTC. Amino acid sequence: CASSSVEAGGGKTQYF.

The rearrangement joins TRBV6-5 to TRBJ2-7; perhaps TRBD2 as D (6 bases). V shed 11 bases and J shed 2 bases, with 22 bases lying between them. The CDR3 contains 15 residues. Germline assignment: CDR1 MNHEY and CDR2 SVGAGI. The CDR3 region is CAASSGLSGPYEQYF. The CDR3, as DNA: TGTGCCGCCAGCAGTGGACTAAGCGGCCCCTACGAGCAGTACTTC.

V is TRBV10-2 and J is TRBJ1-1; TRBD1 aligns across 7 bases. The CDR3 runs 12 residues. J lost 6 bases, V lost 9 bases, and 7 bases had no gene match. Germline V gives CDR1 WSHSY, CDR2 SAAADI. The CDR3: CASRTGDAEAFF. CDR3 DNA sequence: TGCGCCAGTCGGACAGGCGACGCTGAAGCTTTCTTT.